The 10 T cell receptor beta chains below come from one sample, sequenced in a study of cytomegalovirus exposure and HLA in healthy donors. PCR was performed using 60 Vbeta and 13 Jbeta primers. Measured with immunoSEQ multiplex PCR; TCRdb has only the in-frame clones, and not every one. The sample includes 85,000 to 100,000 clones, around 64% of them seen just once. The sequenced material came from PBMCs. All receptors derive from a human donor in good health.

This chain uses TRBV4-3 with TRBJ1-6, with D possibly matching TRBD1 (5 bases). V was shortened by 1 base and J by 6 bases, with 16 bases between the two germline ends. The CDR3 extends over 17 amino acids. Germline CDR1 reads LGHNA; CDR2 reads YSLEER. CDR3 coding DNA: TGCGCCAGCAGCCAAGTAACCGGGGGGTTAGGTAATTCACCCCTCCACTTT. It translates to CASSQVTGGLGNSPLHF.

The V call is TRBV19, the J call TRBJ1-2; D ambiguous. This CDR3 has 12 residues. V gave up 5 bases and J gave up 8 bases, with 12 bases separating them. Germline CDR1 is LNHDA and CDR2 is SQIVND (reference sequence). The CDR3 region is CASSVGREGYTF. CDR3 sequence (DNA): TGTGCCAGTAGTGTGGGGAGAGAGGGCTACACCTTC.

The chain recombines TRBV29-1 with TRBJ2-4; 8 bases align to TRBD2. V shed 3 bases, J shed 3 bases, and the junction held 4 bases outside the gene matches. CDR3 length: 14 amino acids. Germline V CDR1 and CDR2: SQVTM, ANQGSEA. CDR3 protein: CSVERGVGKNIQYF. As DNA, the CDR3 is TGCAGCGTTGAGCGGGGGGTAGGCAAAAACATTCAGTACTTC.

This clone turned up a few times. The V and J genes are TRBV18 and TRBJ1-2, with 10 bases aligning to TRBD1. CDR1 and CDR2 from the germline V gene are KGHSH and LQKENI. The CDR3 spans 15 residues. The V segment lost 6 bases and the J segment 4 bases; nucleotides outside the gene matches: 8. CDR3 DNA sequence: TGTGCCAGCTCGCCGGGACAGGGGATTGCCTATGGCTACACCTTC. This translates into CASSPGQGIAYGYTF.

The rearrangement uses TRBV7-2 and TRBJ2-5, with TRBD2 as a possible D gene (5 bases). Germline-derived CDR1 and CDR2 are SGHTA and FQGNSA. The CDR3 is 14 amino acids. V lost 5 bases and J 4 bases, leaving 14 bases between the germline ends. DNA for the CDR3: TGTGCCAGCAGCCCGACTACCACCCGAGAGACCCAGTACTTC. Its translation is CASSPTTTRETQYF.

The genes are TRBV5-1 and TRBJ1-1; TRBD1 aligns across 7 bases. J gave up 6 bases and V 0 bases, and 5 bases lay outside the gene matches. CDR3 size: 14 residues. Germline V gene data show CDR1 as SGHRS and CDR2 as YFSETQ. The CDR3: CASSLGDRVSEAFF. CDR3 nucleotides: TGCGCCAGCAGCTTGGGAGACAGGGTCTCTGAAGCTTTCTTT.

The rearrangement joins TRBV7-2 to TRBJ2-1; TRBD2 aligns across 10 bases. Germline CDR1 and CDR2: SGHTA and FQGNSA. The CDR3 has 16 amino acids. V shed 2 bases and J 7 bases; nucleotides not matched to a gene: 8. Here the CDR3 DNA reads TGTGCCAGCAGCTTACTACAGCGGGGGGGCTATAATGAGCAGTTCTTC. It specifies CASSLLQRGGYNEQFF.

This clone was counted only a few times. DNA for the CDR3: TGTGCCAGCAGCGTTCAAGTACAGGGACCCACTGAAGCTTTCTTT. This sequence encodes CASSVQVQGPTEAFF. The J gene is TRBJ1-1, the V gene TRBV9, with D possibly TRBD1 on 6 matching bases. Trimming removed 2 bases at V and 4 bases at J, with 15 bases between. Germline-derived CDR1 and CDR2 are SGDLS and YYNGEE. There are 15 residues in the CDR3.

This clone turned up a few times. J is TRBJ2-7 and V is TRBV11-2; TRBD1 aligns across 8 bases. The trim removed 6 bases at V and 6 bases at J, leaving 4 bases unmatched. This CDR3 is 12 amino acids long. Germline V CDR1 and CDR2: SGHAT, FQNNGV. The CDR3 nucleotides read TGTGCCAGCAGTTTACAGGGGGTCGAGCAGTACTTC. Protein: CASSLQGVEQYF. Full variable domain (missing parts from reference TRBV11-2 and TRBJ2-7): EAGVAQSPRYKIIEKRQSVAFWCNPISGHATLYWYQQILGQGPKLLIQFQNNGVVDDSQLPKDRFSAERLKGVDSTLKIQPAKLEDSAVYLCASSLQGVEQYFGPGTRLTVT.

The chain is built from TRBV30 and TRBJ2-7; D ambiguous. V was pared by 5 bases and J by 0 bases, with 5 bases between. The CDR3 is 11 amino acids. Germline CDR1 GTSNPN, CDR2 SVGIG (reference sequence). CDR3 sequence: CAWALSYEQYF. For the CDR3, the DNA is TGTGCCTGGGCACTCTCCTACGAGCAGTACTTC.